This entry concerns a single TCR beta chain. This entry comes from a study of blood T cell repertoires in COVID-19. Profiling relied on immunoSEQ multiplex PCR, and the TCRdb table lists in-frame clones only, not all of them. The repertoire holds just over 300,000 clones, with 90% as singletons. Cohorts were determined from participant-reported clinical history. Trimming at V came to 3 bases and at J to 3 bases, leaving 4 bases not matched to a gene. CDR3 length equals 15 residues. The germline CDR1 and CDR2 sequences are LGHDT and YNNKEL (reference sequence). The sample comprised PBMCs or T cells enriched from blood (not recorded which). This receptor was taken from a woman under 30 with acute COVID-19. V gene TRBV3-1 (or the pseudogene TRBV3-2) combines with J gene TRBJ2-2, with 7 bases matching TRBD1. The chain's CDR3 is CASSHRTGYTGELFF. Here the CDR3 DNA reads TGTGCCAGCAGCCACCGGACAGGTTACACCGGGGAGCTGTTTTTT.